The entry below describes one TCR beta chain. This clonotype was detected many times. This receptor's antigen is unknown. The record has no base qualities; no much larger clone is one base away. This record comes from a study of patients and donors after allogeneic stem cell transplantation (TCRdb year 2020). Libraries were built with RT-PCR. TCRdb lists the instrument as NextSeq 550. Clones were called with MiXCR by TCRdb after fastp trimmed the public reads at Q25, and only in-frame beta chains were retained. CDR3 protein sequences are deduplicated, and each keeps its most common genes and DNA. The sample contains 800,000 to 1,000,000 distinct CDR3 sequences, approximately 18% of them found a single time. Jointly, the top ten make up 5% to 7.5% of the sample. The germline V gene gives CDR1 as SGHTA and CDR2 as FQGNSA. V and J lose 5 bases and 6 bases, and a span of 5 bases separates them. Spanning cysteine to phenylalanine, the CDR3 consists of 11 amino acids. Just the 33-base CDR3 DNA is kept, in frame starting at base 1.

The chain is encoded by TRBV7-2 joined to TRBJ2-1; a confident D gene designation cannot be given. This sequence originates from a human donor who was either an allogeneic HSCT recipient or a stem cell or donor lymphocyte infusion donor (not recorded which). It is not recorded whose cells these are; they may come from a transplant donor. What was sequenced was blood, either unsorted or a sorted T cell fraction (not recorded which). The base sequence is TGTGCCAGCAGCGCCAGCAATGAGCAGTTCTTC. This translates into CASSASNEQFF.